A single T cell receptor (beta chain) is shown here with its context. Its target is unknown. From the germline J gene comes the end of the CDR3, since the read stops 3 residues before it. Clones were sequenced by immunoSEQ multiplex PCR, and TCRdb holds only the in-frame ones, with some missing. The table for this sample gives 30,000 to 35,000 clones. All participants had a single incident cervical HPV16 infection, and prevalent HPV16 infections were excluded. The data stem from a study of T cells in women clearing cervical HPV infection. V dropped 0 bases and J dropped 6 bases, with 6 bases sitting between them. Germline V gene sequence: CDR1 SGHAT, CDR2 FQNNGV. This CDR3 has 13 amino acids. Study-level findings and limits: CIN3+ cases had significantly higher TCR richness than controls; evenness did not differ.

This TCR derives from a woman between 18 and 75 years old with a cervical HPV16 infection that either progressed to CIN3+ or cleared (not recorded which). The chain employs TRBV11-2 and TRBJ2-4, with a weak D call TRBD2 (5 bases). The sample comprised blood buffy coat. CDR3 sequence: CASSLDRGNIQYF. The sequenced part of the CDR3 DNA is TGTGCCAGCAGCTTAGATCGGGGAAACATT.